Below, 13 T cell receptor beta chains from the same sample are listed, as sequenced in a study of regulatory and conventional T cells in RAG deficiency. Assay used: immunoSEQ multiplex PCR; TCRdb lists only in-frame clones, some missing. The sample holds some 9,000 clones, approximately 80% seen once. These same data were also listed under a study on regulatory T cells. Per that study: Primers: 52 TRBV forward and 13 TRBJ reverse.

The source material was CD8+ T cells sorted from blood. The receptor set was obtained from a human donor in good health.

The chain couples TRBV5-4 to TRBJ1-4; 7 nucleotides agree with TRBD1. The junction had 11 bases not matched to a gene; V was cut back by 4 bases and J by 8 bases. The CDR3 has 15 residues. In germline, CDR1 is SGHNT, CDR2 YYREEE (reference sequence). DNA of the CDR3: TGTGCCAGCAGCGTCGCACAGGGGTTGGGCGAAAAACTGTTTTTT. Encoded protein: CASSVAQGLGEKLFF.

Of note for this clone: The sample holds other DNA sequences that translate to the same CDR3. V gene TRBV9 combines with J gene TRBJ1-6; D is unresolved. V was trimmed by 1 base and J by 0 bases, leaving 8 bases between them. This CDR3 has 16 residues. Germline V gene lookup returns CDR1 SGDLS and CDR2 YYNGEE. DNA for the CDR3: TGTGCCAGCAGCGTAAGCGATAGCTCCTATAATTCACCCCTCCACTTT. Protein: CASSVSDSSYNSPLHF.

The V and J genes are TRBV27 and TRBJ1-1; D is uncertain. The CDR3 extends over 13 amino acids. Germline CDR1 is MNHEY and CDR2 is SMNVEV (reference sequence). Deletions cut 2 bases from V and 0 bases from J, with 4 bases between. The DNA of the CDR3 is TGTGCCAGCAGTTTAGGTATGAACACTGAAGCTTTCTTT. Its translation: CASSLGMNTEAFF.

This clone was observed once. CDR3 DNA: TGTGCCAGCCGTCAGGGGATGGCTAGCACAGATACGCAGTATTTT. It codes for CASRQGMASTDTQYF. The chain uses TRBV27 and TRBJ2-3; D is perhaps TRBD1 (6 bases). The ends were cut back, 8 bases at V and 0 bases at J, with 15 bases in the middle. The CDR3 sequence is 15 residues long. The V gene's germline CDR1 is MNHEY and CDR2 SMNVEV (reference sequence).

The chain links TRBV5-4 to TRBJ2-7, with D perhaps matching TRBD1 (6 bases). CDR1 and CDR2 from the germline V gene are SGHNT and YYREEE (reference sequence). The CDR3 spans 14 residues. V lost 2 bases to trimming and J lost 2 bases, with 11 bases between them. CDR3 sequence: CASSFGTNAYEQYF. Here the CDR3 DNA reads TGTGCCAGCAGCTTCGGGACAAACGCCTACGAGCAGTACTTC.

The rearrangement uses TRBV9 and TRBJ1-2; D not resolved. Germline CDR1 is SGDLS and CDR2 is YYNGEE. This CDR3 spans 14 amino acids. This CDR3 reads CAPGRVVGGNGYTF. The CDR3 DNA reads as TGTGCTCCCGGCCGAGTTGTGGGAGGAAATGGCTACACCTTC.

This sequence joins TRBV5-5 and TRBJ2-5, with 10 bases fitting TRBD1. The V segment lost 2 bases and the J segment 4 bases; nucleotides outside the gene matches: 2. Germline loops: CDR1 SGHKS, CDR2 YYEKEE (reference sequence). The CDR3 length is 14 residues. CDR3 DNA: TGTGCCAGCAGCTTAGGGACAGGGGTAGAGACCCAGTACTTC. The encoded protein is CASSLGTGVETQYF.

The chain recombines TRBV5-3 with TRBJ2-7, with 9 bases matching TRBD1. TRBV5-3 is treated as an ORF (open reading frame) with a function not yet certain. This CDR3 is 17 amino acids long. V lost 2 bases and J lost 5; bases outside the gene matches: 14. CDR3 region: CARSFEMHGDRVNEQYF. The DNA for the CDR3 is TGTGCCAGAAGCTTTGAAATGCATGGGGACAGGGTCAACGAGCAGTACTTC.

The chain uses TRBV28 and TRBJ1-2; no clear D gene. CDR3 length: 13 residues. In germline, CDR1 is MDHEN, CDR2 SYDVKM. Trimming removed 5 bases at V and 4 bases at J, with 11 bases between. CDR3: CASSGRLVYGYTF. The CDR3 DNA reads TGTGCCAGCAGTGGGAGGCTCGTCTATGGCTACACCTTC.

By share, this clone ranks as medium-sized (0.01 to 0.1%). The rearrangement links TRBV28 to TRBJ2-3; D ambiguous. Germline V gene sequence: CDR1 MDHEN, CDR2 SYDVKM. V lost 4 bases, J lost 4 bases, and 9 bases lay in between. CDR3 size: 13 residues. Here the CDR3 reads CASSSLSADTQYF. The CDR3 nucleotides are TGTGCCAGCAGTTCCCTGAGTGCAGATACGCAGTATTTT.

The chain recombines TRBV30 with TRBJ1-1; D perhaps matches TRBD1 (5 bases). Trimming removed 4 bases from V and 1 base from J, with 13 bases in between. CDR3 length: 14 amino acids. CDR1 and CDR2 (germline): GTSNPN, SVGIG (reference sequence). In DNA form, the CDR3 reads TGTGCCTGGAATCAGGGACTACAGAACACTGAAGCTTTCTTT. It is translated as CAWNQGLQNTEAFF. The full variable domain, with the rest looked up from reference TRBV30 and TRBJ1-1, is SQTIHQWPATLVQPVGSPLSLECTVEGTSNPNLYWYRQAAGRGLQLLFYSVGIGQISSEVPQNLSASRPQDRQFILSSKKLLLSDSGFYLCAWNQGLQNTEAFFGQGTRLTVV.

The gene calls are TRBV27 and TRBJ2-7, with D perhaps given as TRBD1 or TRBD2 (6 bases each). With 4 bases removed from V and 2 bases from J, the gap between germline ends came to 21 bases. The germline gives CDR1 MNHEY, CDR2 SMNVEV (reference sequence). The CDR3 extends over 17 amino acids. DNA for the CDR3: TGTGCCAGCAGTTCCCTAGGGGGAGGAGAGGGGGCCTACGAGCAGTACTTC. It encodes CASSSLGGGEGAYEQYF.

The CDR3 reads CASSTGNSYNEQFF. CDR3 in DNA: TGTGCCAGCAGTACGGGCAACTCCTACAATGAGCAGTTCTTC. This sequence joins TRBV6-6 and TRBJ2-1, with D unclear. The CDR3 consists of 14 residues. Trimming removed 5 bases at V and 0 bases at J, with 8 bases between. Germline CDR1 reads MNHNY; CDR2 reads SVGAGI (reference sequence).